These T cell receptor beta chains were read from a single sample in a study of T cell repertoires in ileal Crohn's disease. Some clones are missing from TCRdb's copy, which holds only in-frame ones; the method was immunoSEQ multiplex PCR. This table has approximately 7,600 clones, roughly 72% appearing once. The sample comprised ileal tissue. These receptors all come from an adult with Crohn's disease. Each CDR3 is given with its conserved first and last residue. A D gene is named only where the DNA matches it firmly. Clone size, where shown, is once, few, many, or a class for clones that have expanded.

size	V	D	J	DNA	CDR3
.	TRBV5-1	.	TRBJ2-7	TGCGCCAGCAGCTTTATAAGCCCCCCCTACGAGCAGTACTTC	CASSFISPPYEQYF
.	TRBV5-4	.	TRBJ1-2	TGTGCCAGCAGCTTGAACTCAGGGCAATACTATGGCTACACCTTC	CASSLNSGQYYGYTF
.	TRBV13	.	TRBJ2-1	TGTGCCAGCAGCTTGGATGAGGGCCGGCAGTTCTTC	CASSLDEGRQFF
once	TRBV9	.	TRBJ2-1	TGTGCCAGCAGCGCAGGGATAGAGCAGTTCTTC	CASSAGIEQFF
.	TRBV18	TRBD1	TRBJ1-1	TGTGCCAGCTCACCATCGGCAGGGGGGCAAGCTTTCTTT	CASSPSAGGQAFF
.	TRBV5-6	.	TRBJ1-5	TGTGCCAGCAGCTTTGGCAGGGCGGACAATCAGCCCCAGCATTTT	CASSFGRADNQPQHF
.	TRBV28	.	TRBJ1-1	TGTGCCAGCAGCCCCCAACAGGGAGGGTGGACTGAAGCTTTCTTT	CASSPQQGGWTEAFF
.	TRBV6-5	.	TRBJ1-1	TGTGCCAGCAGTAGGGGACTTTCGAACACTGAAGCTTTCTTT	CASSRGLSNTEAFF
.	TRBV29-1	.	TRBJ1-2	TGCAGCGTTGAAGACAGGAACTATGGCTACACCTTC	CSVEDRNYGYTF
.	TRBV6-1	.	TRBJ1-1	TGTGCCAGCAGTGAAGGCGGGGCTTTCTTT	CASSEGGAFF
few	TRBV30	.	TRBJ2-5	TGTGCCTGGAGTGTAGGGGGTTTGGAGACCCAGTACTTC	CAWSVGGLETQYF
.	TRBV6-1	TRBD1	TRBJ2-1	TGTGCCAGCAGCCCCGGACAGGGGACCTACAATGAGCAGTTCTTC	CASSPGQGTYNEQFF
.	TRBV5-6	.	TRBJ2-4	TGTGCCAGCAGCCGGGACTCCACACTAGCCAAAAACATTCAGTACTTC	CASSRDSTLAKNIQYF
once	TRBV30	TRBD1	TRBJ1-6	TGTGCCTGGAGTAGGGGACAGGGGCGCTCACCCCTCCACTTT	CAWSRGQGRSPLHF
.	TRBV5-1	.	TRBJ1-2	TGCGCCAGCAGCCACGACCACGACACTAGAACTGCTGGCTACACCTTC	CASSHDHDTRTAGYTF
.	TRBV5-6	TRBD1	TRBJ1-3	TGTGCCAGCGGGACAGGGGGCTCTGGAAACACCATATATTTT	CASGTGGSGNTIYF
.	TRBV7-3	TRBD1	TRBJ2-7	TGTGCCAGCAGCTTAAGCCAGGGGGCTTTCTACGAGCAGTACTTC	CASSLSQGAFYEQYF
few	TRBV5-1	.	TRBJ2-7	TGCGCCAGCAGCGAAGGGGCTGGGGGGACCTACGAGCAGTACTTC	CASSEGAGGTYEQYF
.	TRBV30	.	TRBJ1-4	TGTGCCTGGAGTGTCGGTGACAGTGGATACGAAAAACTGTTTTTT	CAWSVGDSGYEKLFF
.	TRBV28	.	TRBJ2-2	TGTGCCAGCAGTTGGAGCACCGGGGAGCTGTTTTTT	CASSWSTGELFF
few	TRBV16	.	TRBJ2-3	TGTGCCAGCAGCCAATCTAGTACAGGGCTGACAGATACGCAGTATTTT	CASSQSSTGLTDTQYF
.	TRBV18	TRBD1	TRBJ1-1	TGTGCCAGCTCCCTGCTACAGGGGGCGGACACTGAAGCTTTCTTT	CASSLLQGADTEAFF
once	TRBV5-1	TRBD2	TRBJ2-7	TGCGCCAGCAGCACCCGGACTAGCGGGGGGATTGCTCCTGGCGAGCAGTACTTC	CASSTRTSGGIAPGEQYF
.	TRBV7-6	.	TRBJ1-3	TGTGCCAGCAGCTTAGGCTCAGGCTTCACGGGAAACACCATATATTTT	CASSLGSGFTGNTIYF
few	TRBV6-5	.	TRBJ1-5	TGTGCCAGCAGTAAACAGGGCTTCGATCAGCCCCAGCATTTT	CASSKQGFDQPQHF
.	TRBV30	.	TRBJ1-2	TGTGCCTGGAGTCCAGACTCGTCTGGCTACACCTTC	CAWSPDSSGYTF
.	TRBV5-6	.	TRBJ2-7	TGTGCCAGCAGCTTGCGGGGGGCTCCCTACGAGCAGTACTTC	CASSLRGAPYEQYF
.	TRBV6-4	TRBD2	TRBJ2-1	TGTGCCAGCAGTGTGTCTAGCGGGGACCACAATGAGCAGTTCTTC	CASSVSSGDHNEQFF
.	TRBV5-1	.	TRBJ2-1	TGCGCCAGCAGCTTGGACCAAACCGGGAATGAGCAGTTCTTC	CASSLDQTGNEQFF
.	TRBV7-2	.	TRBJ1-2	TGTGCCAGCAGCTTAGACGGGTATGGCTACACCTTC	CASSLDGYGYTF
.	TRBV5-5	.	TRBJ1-5	TGTGCCAGCAGCTTGGCCGGCAATCAGCCCCAGCATTTT	CASSLAGNQPQHF
.	TRBV4-1	TRBD2	TRBJ2-1	TGCGCCAGCAGCCAAGAGGGATTAGCGGGGGGTAACATATTTTCCTCCTACAATGAGCAGTTCTTC	CASSQEGLAGGNIFSSYNEQFF
.	TRBV5-1	.	TRBJ2-1	TGCGCCAGCAGCTTGGTGGGTCTACTAGGGAGGGGGTACAATGAGCAGTTCTTC	CASSLVGLLGRGYNEQFF
few	TRBV30	.	TRBJ2-7	TGTGCCTGGAGTGTAGATGACAGCTCCTACGAGCAGTACTTC	CAWSVDDSSYEQYF
.	TRBV5-1	TRBD1	TRBJ1-2	TGCGCCAGCAGCTCCCCGGGACAGGAGTATGGCTACACCTTC	CASSSPGQEYGYTF
.	TRBV11-2	TRBD1	TRBJ2-5	TGTGCCAGCAGCTCGCACAAACAGGGGGCTGAAGAGACCCAGTACTTC	CASSSHKQGAEETQYF
once	TRBV6-5	.	TRBJ2-7	TGTGCCAGCAGTTACGGAACGTCGCAGGGCTCCTACGAGCAGTACTTC	CASSYGTSQGSYEQYF
.	TRBV4-3	TRBD1	TRBJ2-7	TGCGCCAGCAGCCGCGGACAGGGGGCGGCTGGGGGCTACGAGCAGTACTTC	CASSRGQGAAGGYEQYF
once	TRBV13	.	TRBJ2-3	TGTGCCAGCAGCTTAACGGGAACGGGCACAGATACGCAGTATTTT	CASSLTGTGTDTQYF
.	TRBV19	TRBD2	TRBJ2-1	TGTGCCAGTAGTGAAACTAGCGGCGCCTACAATGAGCAGTTCTTC	CASSETSGAYNEQFF
few	TRBV28	.	TRBJ1-2	TGTGCCAGCAGTTTCATCCAATTGGGCTACACCTTC	CASSFIQLGYTF
few	TRBV10-3	.	TRBJ1-2	TGTGCCATCAGTGAGACACTATACTATGGCTACACCTTC	CAISETLYYGYTF
.	TRBV19	TRBD1	TRBJ2-7	TGTGCCAGTAGTGACGCCGGGACAGGGGGCAAATACGAGCAGTACTTC	CASSDAGTGGKYEQYF
once	TRBV7-9	.	TRBJ2-5	TGTGCCAGCAGCTTAAGGGCAGGCGGGGAGACCCAGTACTTC	CASSLRAGGETQYF
once	TRBV7-3	.	TRBJ2-3	TGTGCCAGCAGCAAAGGCGGGGTCACCGATACGCAGTATTTT	CASSKGGVTDTQYF
.	TRBV28	TRBD2	TRBJ2-7	TGTGCCAGCAGGGGAGGGCAAATTTCCTACGAGCAGTACTTC	CASRGGQISYEQYF